The 8 T cell receptor beta chains given below trace back to one sample, sequenced in a study of blood T cell repertoires in COVID-19. Assay: immunoSEQ multiplex PCR; the TCRdb copy retains only in-frame clones and omits some. The sample lists about 240,000 clones; about 86% were seen once. Sequencing input: peripheral blood. These receptors originate from a woman older than 75 with acute or convalescent COVID-19.

The chain combines TRBV12-5 with TRBJ1-1, with TRBD1 matching over 7 bases. Germline CDR1 and CDR2: LGHNT and FRNRAP. CDR3 length equals 14 residues. V was pared by 4 bases and J by 2 bases, with 4 bases of the junction left unmatched. The CDR3 is CASGSGQVNTEAFF. The DNA of the CDR3 is TGTGCTAGTGGTTCTGGACAGGTTAACACTGAAGCTTTCTTT.

The chain uses TRBV19 and TRBJ2-1; D is possibly TRBD2 (5 bases). The CDR3 loop spans 13 amino acids. The V and J ends lost 6 bases and 7 bases respectively, with 13 bases between them. Germline V CDR1 and CDR2: LNHDA, SQIVND (reference sequence). CDR3 coding DNA: TGTGCCAGTAGGGCTAGTCCGGGGAATGAGCAGTTCTTC. Its translation: CASRASPGNEQFF.

The chain combines TRBV5-4 with TRBJ2-3, with 9 bases fitting TRBD1. From germline, CDR1 is SGHNT and CDR2 YYREEE (reference sequence). This CDR3 is built from 13 residues. With 5 bases clipped from V and 6 bases from J, the junction kept 4 bases outside the gene matches. CDR3 amino acids: CASSWDREDTQYF. In DNA form, the CDR3 reads TGTGCCAGCAGTTGGGACAGGGAGGATACGCAGTATTTT.

The J gene is TRBJ1-4, the V gene TRBV6-5; possibly TRBD1 for D (5 bases). The V gene's germline CDR1 is MNHEY and CDR2 SVGAGI. V dropped 6 bases and J dropped 4 bases, with 15 bases sitting between them. CDR3 length: 15 amino acids. Written as DNA, the CDR3 is TGTGCCAGCAGCAGAGGACAAATCCATAATGAAAAACTGTTTTTT. Translation: CASSRGQIHNEKLFF.

This chain joins TRBV9 and TRBJ1-4; possible D gene TRBD1, 6 bases. V was pared by 2 bases and J by 4 bases, with 12 bases between. The CDR3 has 15 amino acids. Germline CDR1 reads SGDLS; CDR2 reads YYNGEE. As DNA, the CDR3 is TGTGCCAGCAGCGTTGGAACAGGGTTTAATGAAAAACTGTTTTTT. Its translation is CASSVGTGFNEKLFF.

This clone was picked up one time. The CDR3 DNA reads as TGTGCCAGCTCAGCGCGGGAGACCCAGTACTTC. Its protein is CASSARETQYF. V and J are TRBV2 and TRBJ2-5; D ambiguous. Germline V gives CDR1 SNHLY, CDR2 FYNNEI. The CDR3 totals 11 residues. Deletions cut 8 bases from V and 5 bases from J, with 9 bases between.

This chain joins TRBV5-1 and TRBJ2-1; D is perhaps TRBD1 (5 bases). The CDR3 is 13 residues long. The germline V gene encodes CDR1 SGHRS and CDR2 YFSETQ. The ends were cut back, 0 bases at V and 13 bases at J, with 14 bases in the middle. The CDR3 here is CASSLGGESLQFF. DNA of the CDR3: TGCGCCAGCAGCTTGGGGGGCGAGTCCTTACAGTTCTTC.

The chain joins TRBV6-1 to TRBJ1-5, with 10 bases lining up with TRBD1. V was clipped by 4 bases and J by 0 bases; unmatched bases: 3. CDR3 length equals 16 residues. CDR1 is MNHNS, CDR2 SASEGT, per germline. This CDR3 reads CASSARTGGSNQPQHF. The CDR3 nucleotides are TGTGCCAGCAGTGCCCGGACAGGGGGTAGCAATCAGCCCCAGCATTTT.